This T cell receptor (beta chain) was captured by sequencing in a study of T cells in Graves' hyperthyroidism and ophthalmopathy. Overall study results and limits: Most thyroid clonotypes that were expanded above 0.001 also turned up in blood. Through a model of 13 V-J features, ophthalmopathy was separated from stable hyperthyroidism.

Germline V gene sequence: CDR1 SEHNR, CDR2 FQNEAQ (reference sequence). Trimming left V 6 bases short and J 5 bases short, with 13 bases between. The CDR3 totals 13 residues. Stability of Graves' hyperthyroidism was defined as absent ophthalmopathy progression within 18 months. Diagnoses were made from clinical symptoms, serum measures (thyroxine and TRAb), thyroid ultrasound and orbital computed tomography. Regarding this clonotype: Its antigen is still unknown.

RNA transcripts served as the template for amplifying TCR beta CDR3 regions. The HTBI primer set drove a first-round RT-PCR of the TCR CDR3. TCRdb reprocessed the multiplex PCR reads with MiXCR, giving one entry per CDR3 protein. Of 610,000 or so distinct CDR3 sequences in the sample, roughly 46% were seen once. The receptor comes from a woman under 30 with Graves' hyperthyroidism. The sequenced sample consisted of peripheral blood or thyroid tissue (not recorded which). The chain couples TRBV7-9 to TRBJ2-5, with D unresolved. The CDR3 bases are TGTGCCAGCAGTTATGGAGCGTACGAGACCCAGTACTTC. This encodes CASSYGAYETQYF.